The T cell receptor beta chain described here comes from a study of T cell responses to AZD1222 COVID-19 vaccine. This table comes from immunoSEQ multiplex PCR, and its TCRdb copy is limited to in-frame clones, with some not included. The top ten clones hold approximately 4% of a sample with about 130,000 clones, roughly 84% of them seen once. The V and J ends lost 5 bases and 5 bases, in that order; junction bases with no gene match: 10. Germline values: CDR1 MNHEY, CDR2 SVGAGI. This CDR3 has 15 amino acids. The sequence was collected from an adult in good health. The sample was peripheral blood, taken on day 0 of AZD1222 vaccination. The V call is TRBV6-5, the J call TRBJ1-1; 8 positions match TRBD1. CDR3 amino acids: CASSPRGRGRTEAFF. CDR3 DNA sequence: TGTGCCAGCAGTCCGAGGGGCAGGGGGCGGACTGAAGCTTTCTTT.